This T cell receptor beta chain was captured by sequencing in a study of T cell responses to AZD1222 COVID-19 vaccine. TCRdb keeps only in-frame clones here, not all; method: immunoSEQ multiplex PCR. The sample yields 180,000 or so clones, more than 85% seen once. V lost 4 bases, J lost 7 bases, and 11 bases stayed unmatched. CDR3 length equals 16 residues. CDR1 MNHEY and CDR2 SVGAGI come from the germline V gene. This sample comprised peripheral blood, obtained 28 days after the second AZD1222 dose. This rearrangement joins TRBV6-5 to TRBJ2-2; 8 nucleotides align to TRBD1. This clonotype was sampled from an adult who received the AZD1222 COVID-19 vaccine. CDR3 region: CASSLNYGQGGGELFF. The CDR3 DNA is TGTGCCAGCAGTTTAAACTACGGACAGGGTGGCGGGGAGCTGTTTTTT.